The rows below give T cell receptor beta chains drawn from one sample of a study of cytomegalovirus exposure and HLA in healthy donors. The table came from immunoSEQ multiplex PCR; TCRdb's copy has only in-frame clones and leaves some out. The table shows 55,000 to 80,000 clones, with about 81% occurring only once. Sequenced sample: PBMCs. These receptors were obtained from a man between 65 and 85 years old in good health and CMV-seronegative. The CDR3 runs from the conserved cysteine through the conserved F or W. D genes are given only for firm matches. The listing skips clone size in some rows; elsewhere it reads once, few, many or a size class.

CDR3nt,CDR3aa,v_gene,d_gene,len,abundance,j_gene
TGTGCCAGCTCACCACCGGGACAGGGGCGCGAGCAGTACTTC,CASSPPGQGREQYF,TRBV18,TRBD1,14,-,TRBJ2-7
TGTGCCAGCGGGACAAGGACAGATACGCAGTATTTT,CASGTRTDTQYF,TRBV19,-,12,few,TRBJ2-3
TGTGCCATCAGTGACCCCGGGACAGCCACCTACGAGCAGTACTTC,CAISDPGTATYEQYF,TRBV10-3,TRBD1,15,few,TRBJ2-7
TGTGCCAGCAGCTTAGCTAGCGGGAGGGAGCAGTTCTTC,CASSLASGREQFF,TRBV11-3,TRBD2,13,-,TRBJ2-1
TGTGCCAGCAGCTTGTACGGGAATGGCAATCAGCCCCAGCATTTT,CASSLYGNGNQPQHF,TRBV5-6,-,15,-,TRBJ1-5
TGTGCTAGTGCCCACGTGGCTTTGAACACCGGGGAGCTGTTTTTT,CASAHVALNTGELFF,TRBV12-5,-,15,-,TRBJ2-2
TGTGCTAGCAGCCCCGGGACAGGGCCCGGGGAGCTGTTTTTT,CASSPGTGPGELFF,TRBV7-7,TRBD1,14,-,TRBJ2-2
TGTGCCAGCAGCTTGACTAGCGGGTCCCGGGAGCAGTTCTTC,CASSLTSGSREQFF,TRBV11-3,TRBD2,14,-,TRBJ2-1
TGTGCCAGCAGTCGACAGAGCAGGGGCACTGAAGCTTTCTTT,CASSRQSRGTEAFF,TRBV6-5,-,14,few,TRBJ1-1
TGCAGCTGTCTGAGAGAAGAGACCCAGTACTTC,CSCLREETQYF,TRBV29-1,-,11,-,TRBJ2-5
TGTGCCAGCACCCGGAGCTCCTATAATTCACCCCTCCACTTT,CASTRSSYNSPLHF,TRBV28,-,14,-,TRBJ1-6
TGTTCCAGCAGCTTAACAGGGGTCAACACCGGGGAGCTGTTTTTT,CSSSLTGVNTGELFF,TRBV7-9,TRBD1,15,-,TRBJ2-2
TGCGCCAGCAGCCAATCGACAGGAGCCCACTATGGCTACACCTTC,CASSQSTGAHYGYTF,TRBV4-3,-,15,-,TRBJ1-2
TGTGCCAGCAGTTTGGCAGGGGGAGACTATGGCTACACCTTC,CASSLAGGDYGYTF,TRBV28,TRBD1,14,-,TRBJ1-2
TGTGCCAGCAGCTCCCCCTCAGGGGCAGTGGGGAGGGATGGCTACACCTTC,CASSSPSGAVGRDGYTF,TRBV11-2,-,17,once,TRBJ1-2
TGCGCCAGCAGCTTGGGCAGTAATTCACCCCTCCACTTT,CASSLGSNSPLHF,TRBV5-1,-,13,-,TRBJ1-6
TGTGCCAGCTCAAGACAGGCCGTGAACACTGAAGCTTTCTTT,CASSRQAVNTEAFF,TRBV18,-,14,-,TRBJ1-1
TGTGCCAGCACCCAGGATTATAATTCACCCCTCCACTTT,CASTQDYNSPLHF,TRBV6-5,-,13,-,TRBJ1-6
TGTGCCAGCCGTAGCGGGGGGGCCAGGGAGCAGTTCTTC,CASRSGGAREQFF,TRBV28,TRBD2,13,-,TRBJ2-1
TGTGCCAGCAGCTTGGCGGCGGGGACAGATACGCAGTATTTT,CASSLAAGTDTQYF,TRBV5-4,-,14,-,TRBJ2-3
TGTGCCAGCCTAAGCCTACGAAATGGCTACACCTTC,CASLSLRNGYTF,TRBV28,-,12,-,TRBJ1-2
TGTGCCAGCAGTTACTCCTTTTACACTGAAGCTTTCTTT,CASSYSFYTEAFF,TRBV6-5,-,13,-,TRBJ1-1
TGTGCCAGCAGCTTTGGTCTTCGGGAGACCCAGTACTTC,CASSFGLRETQYF,TRBV7-6,-,13,-,TRBJ2-5
TGCGCCAGCAGCTTGCCGGGGACAGGGGACGAGCAGTACTTC,CASSLPGTGDEQYF,TRBV5-1,TRBD1,14,few,TRBJ2-7
TGTGCTAGTGGGATCCAGGGGAACACTGAAGCTTTCTTT,CASGIQGNTEAFF,TRBV12-5,-,13,-,TRBJ1-1
TGTGCCTGGATGAGGCAGAACCAAGAGACCCAGTACTTC,CAWMRQNQETQYF,TRBV30,-,13,-,TRBJ2-5
TGTGCCAGCACCATGACTAGCGGGAGGGACGAGCAGTACTTC,CASTMTSGRDEQYF,TRBV6-6,TRBD2,14,-,TRBJ2-7
TGTGCCTCCCTCCTTGCTAGCGGGAGGCCCCCGGAGCAGTTCTTC,CASLLASGRPPEQFF,TRBV7-9,TRBD2,15,-,TRBJ2-1